A selection of T cell receptor beta chains follows, all from one sample in a study of T-cell memory formation after mild COVID-19. TCRdb recomputed calls from the 5' RACE reads with MiXCR, one row per CDR3 protein. The sample consists of roughly 400,000 distinct CDR3 sequences, about 15% of them appearing once. Sample: PBMCs or a T cell subset sorted from them (not recorded which). Every receptor here comes from a man between 18 and 35 years old who had mild COVID-19 (a few samples of this study predate the infection). Cell type and time point are not known. Both conserved end residues are trimmed from each CDR3.

j_call: TRBJ1-1; v_call: TRBV14; cdr3_aa: ASSQDQGLWNTEAF
j_call: TRBJ1-2; v_call: TRBV7-2; cdr3_aa: ASSLQGGVLLSTYGYT
j_call: TRBJ2-1; v_call: TRBV12-3/TRBV12-4; cdr3_aa: ASSLVPAGGSYNEQF
j_call: TRBJ2-3; v_call: TRBV6-5; cdr3_aa: ASKGGPDTQY
j_call: TRBJ1-2; v_call: TRBV5-5; cdr3_aa: ASSRSMIGGANYGYT
j_call: TRBJ2-7; v_call: TRBV15; cdr3_aa: ATSRVAGNDEQY
j_call: TRBJ1-1; v_call: TRBV6-1; cdr3_aa: ASSFLAPEAF
j_call: TRBJ2-2; v_call: TRBV7-9; cdr3_aa: ASSSEHVDPGELF
j_call: TRBJ1-4; v_call: TRBV15; cdr3_aa: ATSSATNEKLF
j_call: TRBJ2-7; v_call: TRBV14; cdr3_aa: ASSQRAGYYEQY
j_call: TRBJ1-1; v_call: TRBV20-1; cdr3_aa: SAEQDSSTEAF
j_call: TRBJ2-3; v_call: TRBV2; cdr3_aa: ASMEGAATDTQY
j_call: TRBJ1-2; v_call: TRBV20-1; cdr3_aa: SARWTNLDGYT
j_call: TRBJ1-1; v_call: TRBV28; cdr3_aa: ASSPGTAGGTEAF
j_call: TRBJ2-3; v_call: TRBV3-1; cdr3_aa: ASSARDRGTQY
j_call: TRBJ2-3; v_call: TRBV7-9; cdr3_aa: DSSMIWGGGTDTQY
j_call: TRBJ1-1; v_call: TRBV7-6; cdr3_aa: ASIKGEGTEAF
j_call: TRBJ2-5; v_call: TRBV27; cdr3_aa: ASSSHRQETQY
j_call: TRBJ2-1; v_call: TRBV7-9; cdr3_aa: ASRQTGSSYNEQF
j_call: TRBJ2-3; v_call: TRBV6-5; cdr3_aa: ASSYSPSGGVDTQY
j_call: TRBJ2-6; v_call: TRBV7-2; cdr3_aa: ASSLGGASSGANVLT
j_call: TRBJ1-2; v_call: TRBV18; cdr3_aa: ASSPTSLGGPNYGYT
j_call: TRBJ1-2; v_call: TRBV5-1; cdr3_aa: ASSLWTGNYGYT
j_call: TRBJ1-2; v_call: TRBV7-3; cdr3_aa: ASSYGQGQGYT
j_call: TRBJ1-3; v_call: TRBV9; cdr3_aa: GSSRGSSGNTIY